This record concerns one TCR beta chain sequence. The antigen remains undetermined. These data originate in a study of cytomegalovirus exposure and HLA in healthy donors. Study-wide points: The later analysis indicated that the majority of CMV-associated TCR beta chains appeared HLA-restricted.

60 Vbeta and 13 Jbeta primers were used in PCR. Authors' analysis steps: Counted up in a later analysis, unique TCR beta chains came to about 80 million, with roughly 11 million shared. Clones were read by immunoSEQ multiplex PCR, and TCRdb kept only the in-frame ones, dropping some. V, J and clone size were drawn from that table, and D and trimming were deduced from the DNA. The repertoire holds 150,000 to 250,000 clones, 82% seen once, with roughly 0.098% in the top ten. J lost 1 base, V lost 3 bases, and 0 bases had no gene match. The V gene's germline CDR1 is SGHDT and CDR2 YYEEEE. CDR3 length: 14 amino acids. In nominal health when sampled, donors likely had unrecorded immune exposures nonetheless.

Sample: PBMCs. The source is a boy younger than 10 in good health and CMV-seronegative. This chain joins TRBV5-6 and TRBJ1-1; 10 bases align to TRBD1. CDR3 loop: CASSWDRGNTEAFF. In nucleotides, the CDR3 is TGTGCCAGCAGCTGGGACAGGGGGAACACTGAAGCTTTCTTT.